A selection of T cell receptor beta chains follows, all from one sample in a study of T cell responses to AZD1222 COVID-19 vaccine. Sequenced by immunoSEQ multiplex PCR; TCRdb stores in-frame clones only, minus some. The profile covers 100,000 to 150,000 clones, with 75% to 95% appearing a single time and roughly 5% taken by the ten largest. Here the sequenced sample was peripheral blood, taken on day 0 of AZD1222 vaccination. The receptors originated from an adult in good health. Each CDR3 is given with its conserved first and last residue. The D gene is left open where the match is weak. Only part of the rows carry a size: once, few, many, or a class if the clone is expanded.

clone size: .
J gene: TRBJ1-1
CDR3 length: 14
V gene: TRBV6-2/TRBV6-3
D gene: .
CDR3 protein: CASSYLPENTEAFF
CDR3 DNA: TGTGCCAGCAGTTACCTGCCCGAGAACACTGAAGCTTTCTTT

clone size: .
J gene: TRBJ1-1
CDR3 length: 13
V gene: TRBV5-1
D gene: .
CDR3 protein: CASRDSLNTEAFF
CDR3 DNA: TGCGCCAGCAGAGACAGCCTGAACACTGAAGCTTTCTTT

clone size: .
J gene: TRBJ2-7
CDR3 length: 13
V gene: TRBV29-1
D gene: .
CDR3 protein: CSVEGGTPYEQYF
CDR3 DNA: TGCAGCGTTGAGGGGGGGACACCCTACGAGCAGTACTTC

clone size: .
J gene: TRBJ1-5
CDR3 length: 15
V gene: TRBV5-1
D gene: TRBD1
CDR3 protein: CASSRGQAADQPQHF
CDR3 DNA: TGCGCCAGCAGCCGGGGACAGGCAGCGGATCAGCCCCAGCATTTT

clone size: .
J gene: TRBJ2-3
CDR3 length: 14
V gene: TRBV5-4
D gene: TRBD1
CDR3 protein: CASSLQGNTDTQYF
CDR3 DNA: TGTGCCAGCAGCTTACAGGGGAACACAGATACGCAGTATTTT

clone size: .
J gene: TRBJ2-1
CDR3 length: 17
V gene: TRBV12-5
D gene: TRBD1
CDR3 protein: CASGLVKGTGAYNEQFF
CDR3 DNA: TGTGCTAGTGGTTTGGTAAAGGGGACAGGGGCTTACAATGAGCAGTTCTTC

clone size: once
J gene: TRBJ1-1
CDR3 length: 14
V gene: TRBV19
D gene: .
CDR3 protein: CASTTGRVNTEAFF
CDR3 DNA: TGTGCCAGTACGACAGGCCGCGTGAATACTGAAGCTTTCTTT

clone size: .
J gene: TRBJ2-7
CDR3 length: 16
V gene: TRBV30
D gene: TRBD2
CDR3 protein: CAWSVDWGGIRREQYF
CDR3 DNA: TGTGCCTGGAGTGTGGATTGGGGAGGGATTCGGCGCGAGCAGTACTTC

clone size: few
J gene: TRBJ2-1
CDR3 length: 15
V gene: TRBV7-3
D gene: TRBD2
CDR3 protein: CASSSLAGSNNEQFF
CDR3 DNA: TGTGCCAGCAGCTCACTAGCGGGTTCCAACAATGAGCAGTTCTTC

clone size: .
J gene: TRBJ2-1
CDR3 length: 15
V gene: TRBV7-9
D gene: .
CDR3 protein: CASSSTGFAYNEQFF
CDR3 DNA: TGTGCCAGCAGCTCCACAGGGTTCGCCTACAATGAGCAGTTCTTC

clone size: .
J gene: TRBJ2-7
CDR3 length: 15
V gene: TRBV18
D gene: TRBD1
CDR3 protein: CASSQQGASKGEQYF
CDR3 DNA: TGTGCCAGCTCACAACAGGGGGCATCTAAGGGGGAGCAGTACTTC

clone size: .
J gene: TRBJ1-6
CDR3 length: 14
V gene: TRBV30
D gene: .
CDR3 protein: CAWKGDNYNSPLHF
CDR3 DNA: TGTGCCTGGAAGGGGGACAACTATAATTCACCCCTCCACTTT

clone size: .
J gene: TRBJ2-5
CDR3 length: 13
V gene: TRBV19
D gene: .
CDR3 protein: CASSQTGGRTQYF
CDR3 DNA: TGTGCCAGTAGTCAGACAGGAGGTCGGACCCAGTACTTC

clone size: few
J gene: TRBJ1-5
CDR3 length: 18
V gene: TRBV7-9
D gene: .
CDR3 protein: CASSLTGGGTGSNQPQHF
CDR3 DNA: TGTGCCAGCAGCTTAACCGGAGGGGGAACGGGGAGCAATCAGCCCCAGCATTTT

clone size: .
J gene: TRBJ1-2
CDR3 length: 13
V gene: TRBV2
D gene: .
CDR3 protein: CASSDLGYYGYTF
CDR3 DNA: TGTGCCAGCAGTGATCTGGGCTACTATGGCTACACCTTC

clone size: .
J gene: TRBJ2-1
CDR3 length: 15
V gene: TRBV30
D gene: TRBD2
CDR3 protein: CAWSSTLGGDGEQFF
CDR3 DNA: TGTGCCTGGAGTTCCACTTTGGGGGGGGATGGAGAGCAGTTCTTC

clone size: .
J gene: TRBJ2-1
CDR3 length: 12
V gene: TRBV7-8
D gene: .
CDR3 protein: CASSADSLEQFF
CDR3 DNA: TGTGCCAGCAGCGCTGACTCGCTTGAGCAGTTCTTC

clone size: .
J gene: TRBJ1-2
CDR3 length: 13
V gene: TRBV5-4
D gene: .
CDR3 protein: CASSLSQAGGYTF
CDR3 DNA: TGTGCCAGCAGCCTCTCCCAGGCAGGAGGCTACACCTTC

clone size: .
J gene: TRBJ2-3
CDR3 length: 13
V gene: TRBV11-3
D gene: .
CDR3 protein: CASSLDGADTQYF
CDR3 DNA: TGTGCCAGCAGCTTAGATGGGGCAGATACGCAGTATTTT

clone size: .
J gene: TRBJ1-3
CDR3 length: 14
V gene: TRBV6-4
D gene: .
CDR3 protein: CASGPGFSGNTIYF
CDR3 DNA: TGTGCCAGCGGGCCGGGTTTCTCTGGAAACACCATATATTTT

clone size: .
J gene: TRBJ2-7
CDR3 length: 14
V gene: TRBV5-4
D gene: .
CDR3 protein: CASSSQYRDYEQYF
CDR3 DNA: TGTGCCAGCAGCTCTCAATACAGGGACTACGAGCAGTACTTC

clone size: .
J gene: TRBJ1-2
CDR3 length: 12
V gene: TRBV30
D gene: .
CDR3 protein: CAWSWYNYGYTF
CDR3 DNA: TGTGCCTGGAGTTGGTATAACTATGGCTACACCTTC

clone size: .
J gene: TRBJ2-5
CDR3 length: 14
V gene: TRBV5-1
D gene: .
CDR3 protein: CASSSGTSQETQYF
CDR3 DNA: TGCGCCAGCAGCTCCGGGACTTCACAAGAGACCCAGTACTTC

clone size: .
J gene: TRBJ1-3
CDR3 length: 15
V gene: TRBV11-2
D gene: .
CDR3 protein: CASSPAGSRIDTIYF
CDR3 DNA: TGTGCCAGCAGCCCGGCGGGGTCCAGGATTGACACCATATATTTT

clone size: .
J gene: TRBJ1-5
CDR3 length: 15
V gene: TRBV2
D gene: TRBD1
CDR3 protein: CASRTGTDFNQPQHF
CDR3 DNA: TGTGCCAGCAGGACCGGGACAGACTTTAATCAGCCCCAGCATTTT

clone size: .
J gene: TRBJ1-3
CDR3 length: 12
V gene: TRBV30
D gene: .
CDR3 protein: CAGSLPGNTIYF
CDR3 DNA: TGTGCCGGGTCTCTCCCTGGAAACACCATATATTTT

clone size: .
J gene: TRBJ1-1
CDR3 length: 14
V gene: TRBV27
D gene: .
CDR3 protein: CASSTLTMNTEAFF
CDR3 DNA: TGTGCCAGCAGTACCCTGACCATGAACACTGAAGCTTTCTTT

clone size: .
J gene: TRBJ2-2
CDR3 length: 15
V gene: TRBV2
D gene: .
CDR3 protein: CASSEVATGTGELFF
CDR3 DNA: TGTGCCAGCAGTGAGGTCGCTACCGGGACCGGGGAGCTGTTTTTT

clone size: .
J gene: TRBJ2-7
CDR3 length: 16
V gene: TRBV5-5
D gene: TRBD1
CDR3 protein: CASSFPVGQGAFEQYF
CDR3 DNA: TGTGCCAGCAGCTTCCCCGTGGGACAGGGGGCTTTCGAGCAGTACTTC

clone size: few
J gene: TRBJ1-5
CDR3 length: 13
V gene: TRBV7-9
D gene: .
CDR3 protein: CASRHQGNQPQHF
CDR3 DNA: TGTGCCAGCAGGCATCAGGGGAACCAGCCCCAGCATTTT

clone size: .
J gene: TRBJ2-1
CDR3 length: 15
V gene: TRBV18
D gene: .
CDR3 protein: CASASGKESYNEQFF
CDR3 DNA: TGTGCCAGCGCGTCGGGTAAGGAGTCCTACAATGAGCAGTTCTTC

clone size: .
J gene: TRBJ1-2
CDR3 length: 11
V gene: TRBV28
D gene: .
CDR3 protein: CASISNYGYTF
CDR3 DNA: TGTGCCAGCATCTCTAACTATGGCTACACCTTC

clone size: .
J gene: TRBJ1-1
CDR3 length: 13
V gene: TRBV3-1/TRBV3-2
D gene: .
CDR3 protein: CASSQGPITEAFF
CDR3 DNA: TGTGCCAGCAGCCAGGGGCCAATCACTGAAGCTTTCTTT

clone size: .
J gene: TRBJ2-3
CDR3 length: 14
V gene: TRBV27
D gene: .
CDR3 protein: CASSSRVGTDTQYF
CDR3 DNA: TGTGCCAGCAGTTCCAGGGTAGGCACAGATACGCAGTATTTT

clone size: .
J gene: TRBJ1-5
CDR3 length: 14
V gene: TRBV11-3
D gene: .
CDR3 protein: CASSKSQGSQPQHF
CDR3 DNA: TGTGCCAGCAGCAAGTCGCAGGGGAGTCAGCCCCAGCATTTT

clone size: .
J gene: TRBJ1-6
CDR3 length: 18
V gene: TRBV30
D gene: .
CDR3 protein: CAWRTSTGMSGRKSPLHF
CDR3 DNA: TGTGCCTGGAGAACTTCTACAGGGATGAGTGGTAGGAAATCACCCCTCCACTTT

clone size: .
J gene: TRBJ1-4
CDR3 length: 16
V gene: TRBV4-1
D gene: .
CDR3 protein: CASSQDRGAYNEKLFF
CDR3 DNA: TGCGCCAGCAGCCAAGATCGTGGGGCATATAATGAAAAACTGTTTTTT

clone size: .
J gene: TRBJ1-2
CDR3 length: 14
V gene: TRBV3-1/TRBV3-2
D gene: .
CDR3 protein: CASSTGGGGYGYTF
CDR3 DNA: TGTGCCAGCAGCACTGGGGGGGGTGGCTATGGCTACACCTTC

clone size: .
J gene: TRBJ1-6
CDR3 length: 15
V gene: TRBV30
D gene: TRBD1
CDR3 protein: CAWSPPGTGDSPLHF
CDR3 DNA: TGTGCCTGGAGTCCACCGGGGACAGGGGATTCACCCCTCCACTTT

clone size: .
J gene: TRBJ2-1
CDR3 length: 16
V gene: TRBV18
D gene: TRBD2
CDR3 protein: CASSPGPGLATNEQFF
CDR3 DNA: TGTGCCAGCTCACCCGGACCGGGACTAGCGACTAATGAGCAGTTCTTC